The clone carrying this TCR beta chain has just a few counts. The antigen is unknown. The sample belongs to a study of identical twins. Points from the study as a whole: One should note that invariant MAIT and iNKT cells could partly confound zero-insertion analyses. Cross-sectional statistical analysis was relied on for the conclusions, without the same donors being followed.

Trimming removed 2 bases at V and 1 base at J, with 10 bases between. This CDR3 comprises 15 residues. Germline values: CDR1 SEHNR, CDR2 FQNEAQ (reference sequence). Template switching created a universal primer site, and the cDNA included unique molecular identifiers. A single record per CDR3 protein comes from TCRdb applying MiXCR to the 5' RACE reads. The table shows 540,000 or so distinct CDR3 sequences, with 20% to 25% occurring only once. The sample was also linked to a second study, of yellow fever vaccine responses in identical twins.

This sequence was found in a woman younger than 35 in good health. Sequencing was done on a sample of CD4+ T cells sorted from blood. This chain joins TRBV7-9 and TRBJ2-3, with a weak D call TRBD1 (5 bases). The CDR3 reads CASSLTGFGTDTQYF. CDR3 sequence (DNA): TGTGCCAGCAGCTTAACAGGTTTTGGCACAGATACGCAGTATTTT.